Many counts were recorded for the clone carrying this TCR beta chain. Its antigen is still unknown. These data come from a study of T cells in Graves' hyperthyroidism and ophthalmopathy. Study overall: Peripheral blood sampling occurred at initial diagnosis, before any treatment.

RNA transcripts yielded amplified TCR beta CDR3 regions. Primed by the HTBI set, a first-round RT-PCR was run on the TCR CDR3. TCRdb itself ran the multiplex PCR reads through MiXCR, one entry per CDR3 protein. The sample records 300,000 to 400,000 distinct CDR3 sequences, about 14% being singletons. Study-level results: From stable hyperthyroidism, ophthalmopathy was set apart by a 13 V-J model.

Exclusion followed for patients with uncontrolled infection, other autoimmune disease, pregnancy or lactation. Between the trimmed V and J ends, which lost 8 bases and 2 bases, there was a span of 24 bases. The germline V gene has CDR1 MDHEN and CDR2 SYDVKM. The CDR3 has 17 residues. The TCR sequence derives from a woman aged 25 to 45 with Graves' ophthalmopathy. The sequenced sample consisted of blood. This chain uses TRBV28 with TRBJ2-5, with a possible D match to TRBD1 (6 bases). The CDR3 reads CASEGQNRDKSQETQYF. As DNA, the CDR3 is TGTGCCAGCGAGGGCCAAAACAGGGACAAATCTCAAGAGACCCAGTACTTC.